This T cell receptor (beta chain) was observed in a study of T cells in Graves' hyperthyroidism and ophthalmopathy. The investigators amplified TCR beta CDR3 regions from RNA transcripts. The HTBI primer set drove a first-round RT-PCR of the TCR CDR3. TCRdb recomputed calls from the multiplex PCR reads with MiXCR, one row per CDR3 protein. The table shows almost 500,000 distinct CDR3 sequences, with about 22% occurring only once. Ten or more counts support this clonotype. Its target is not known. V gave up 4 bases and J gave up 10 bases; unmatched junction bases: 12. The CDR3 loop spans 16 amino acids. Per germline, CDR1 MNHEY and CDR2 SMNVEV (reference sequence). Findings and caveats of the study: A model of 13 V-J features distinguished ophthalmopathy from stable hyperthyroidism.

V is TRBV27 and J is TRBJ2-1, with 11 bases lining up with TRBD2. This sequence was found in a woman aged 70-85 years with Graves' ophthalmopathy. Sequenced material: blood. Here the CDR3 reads CASSSPGTSGSTEQFF. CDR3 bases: TGTGCCAGCAGTTCCCCCGGGACTAGCGGCTCTACCGAGCAGTTCTTC.